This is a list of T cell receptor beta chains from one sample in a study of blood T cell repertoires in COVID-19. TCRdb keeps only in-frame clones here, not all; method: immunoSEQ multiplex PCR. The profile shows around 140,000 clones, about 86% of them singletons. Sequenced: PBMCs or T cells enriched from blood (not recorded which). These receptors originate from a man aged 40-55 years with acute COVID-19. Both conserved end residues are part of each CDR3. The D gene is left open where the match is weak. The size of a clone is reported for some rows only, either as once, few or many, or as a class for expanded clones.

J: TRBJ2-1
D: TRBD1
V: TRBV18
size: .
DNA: TGTGCCAGCGAGGACAGGGGGCGCCACAATGAGCAGTTCTTC
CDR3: CASEDRGRHNEQFF

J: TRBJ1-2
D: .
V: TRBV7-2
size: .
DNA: TGTGCCAGCAGCTTCGAACGGCAGGGAAGCTATGGCTACACCTTC
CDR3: CASSFERQGSYGYTF

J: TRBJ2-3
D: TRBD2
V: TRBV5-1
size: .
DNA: TGCGCCAGCAGTCCCAGCTTAGCGGGAAGCACAGATACGCAGTATTTT
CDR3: CASSPSLAGSTDTQYF

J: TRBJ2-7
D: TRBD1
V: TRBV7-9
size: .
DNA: TGTGCCAGCAGCTTAAGTGGGACAGGCGTCTACGAGCAGTACTTC
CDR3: CASSLSGTGVYEQYF

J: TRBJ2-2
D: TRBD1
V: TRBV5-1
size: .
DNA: TGCGCCAGCAGCTTGCCAGGGACAGGGAACACCGGGGAGCTGTTTTTT
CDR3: CASSLPGTGNTGELFF

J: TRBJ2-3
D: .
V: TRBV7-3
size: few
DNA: TGTGCCAGCAGCCTCTCCGGAGCGATGAACACAGATACGCAGTATTTT
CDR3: CASSLSGAMNTDTQYF

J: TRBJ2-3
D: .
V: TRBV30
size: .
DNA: TGTGCCTGGAGTGTCTTCACAGATACGCAGTATTTT
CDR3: CAWSVFTDTQYF

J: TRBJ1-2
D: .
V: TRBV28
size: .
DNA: TGTGCCAGCAGTTTATTCGGTGACTCGGGTGGCTACACCTTC
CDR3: CASSLFGDSGGYTF

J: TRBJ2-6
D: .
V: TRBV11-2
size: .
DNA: TGTGCCAGCTCCGGTGGGCCTGGGGCCAACGTCCTGACTTTC
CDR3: CASSGGPGANVLTF

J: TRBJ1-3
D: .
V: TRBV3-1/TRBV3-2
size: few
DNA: TGTGCCAGCAGCCGGGGGGGGAGTTTGACCGGAAACACCATATATTTT
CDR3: CASSRGGSLTGNTIYF

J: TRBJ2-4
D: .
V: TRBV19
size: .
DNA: TGTGCCAGTAGTACCCCTGTGGGGGCAAGAAACATTCAGTACTTC
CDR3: CASSTPVGARNIQYF

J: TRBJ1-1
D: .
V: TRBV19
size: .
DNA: TGTGCCAGTAGTATTATCAGGGCAGTGGAGAACACTGAAGCTTTCTTT
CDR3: CASSIIRAVENTEAFF

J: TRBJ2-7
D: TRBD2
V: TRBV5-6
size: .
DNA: TGTGCCAGCAGCCCGAGCGGGAGGCAGGGCTACGAGCAGTACTTC
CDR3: CASSPSGRQGYEQYF

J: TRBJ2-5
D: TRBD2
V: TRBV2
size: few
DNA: TGTGCCAGCAGGGGGACTAGCGGTCAAGAGACCCAGTACTTC
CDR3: CASRGTSGQETQYF

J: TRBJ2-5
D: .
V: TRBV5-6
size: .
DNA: TGTGCCAGCAGCCGACTAATCCAAGAGACCCAGTACTTC
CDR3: CASSRLIQETQYF

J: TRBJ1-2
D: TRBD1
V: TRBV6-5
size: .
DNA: TGTGCCAGCACCCAAGGACTGGGACAGGGCTATGGCTACACCTTC
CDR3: CASTQGLGQGYGYTF

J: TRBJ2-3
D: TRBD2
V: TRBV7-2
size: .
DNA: TGTGCCAGCACCGATAATAGCGGGGGGAAGGGTACGCAGTATTTT
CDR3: CASTDNSGGKGTQYF

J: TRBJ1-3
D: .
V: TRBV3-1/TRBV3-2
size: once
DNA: TGTGCCAGCAGCCAAGGGGACAGAAACACCATATATTTT
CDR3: CASSQGDRNTIYF

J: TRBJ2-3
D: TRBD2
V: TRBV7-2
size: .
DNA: TGTGCCAGCTCAGGGGGTAGCGGGAGCCTAAATACGCAGTATTTT
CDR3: CASSGGSGSLNTQYF

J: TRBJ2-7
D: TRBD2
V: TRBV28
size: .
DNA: TGTGCCAGCAGTTTAGCGGGAGGGCCCCACTACGACGAGCAGTACTTC
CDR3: CASSLAGGPHYDEQYF

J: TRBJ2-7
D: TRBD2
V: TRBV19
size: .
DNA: TGTGCCAGTAGTGCTAGCGGGAGGTACGAGCAGTACTTC
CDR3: CASSASGRYEQYF

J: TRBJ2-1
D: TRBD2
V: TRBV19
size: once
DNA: TGTGCCAGTAGTACGGGACTAGCCACCTACAATGAGCAGTTCTTC
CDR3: CASSTGLATYNEQFF